The present TCR beta chain was sequenced within a study of response to subunit inactivated influenza vaccine. Findings and limits, study-wide: With each seasonal influenza vaccination, the authors suggested, few new T cells are recruited.

TCRdb recomputed calls from the RT-PCR reads with MiXCR, one row per CDR3 protein. The data contain around 790,000 distinct CDR3 sequences, approximately 21% of them singletons. This clonotype was recorded a few times. The antigen is not known. CDR3 length: 15 residues. The V gene's germline CDR1 is LGHNA and CDR2 YNFKEQ. Trimming left V 2 bases short and J 5 bases short, with 14 bases between. This receptor was taken from a man in his fifties who received an inactivated influenza vaccine. V usage is TRBV4-2 and J usage is TRBJ2-3; the D call may be TRBD1 or TRBD2 (5 bases each). Here the sequenced sample was PBMCs from blood, taken roughly 5 days after vaccination. CDR3 DNA sequence: TGTGCCAGCAGCCAATTTGGGGGTCGTGTAGATACGCAGTATTTT. It encodes CASSQFGGRVDTQYF.